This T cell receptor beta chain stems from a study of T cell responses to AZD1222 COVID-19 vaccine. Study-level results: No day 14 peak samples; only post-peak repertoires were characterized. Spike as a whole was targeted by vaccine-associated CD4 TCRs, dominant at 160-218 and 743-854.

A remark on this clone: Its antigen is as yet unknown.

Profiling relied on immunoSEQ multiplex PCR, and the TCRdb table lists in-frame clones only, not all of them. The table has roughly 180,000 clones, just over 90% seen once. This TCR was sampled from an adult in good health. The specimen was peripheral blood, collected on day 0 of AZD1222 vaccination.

Here the CDR3 reads CATSRDSGGPLPLHF. The CDR3 region has the DNA TGTGCCACCAGCAGAGATTCCGGGGGCCCTCTCCCCCTCCACTTT. The chain uses TRBV15 and TRBJ1-6; D is possibly TRBD1 (6 bases). There are 15 residues in the CDR3. Looked up from germline, CDR1 is LNHNV and CDR2 is YYDKDF (reference sequence). V lost 0 bases and J lost 13, with 16 bases in between.